The T cell receptor beta chain described here comes from a study of blood T cell repertoires in COVID-19. Looked up from germline, CDR1 is SNHLY and CDR2 is FYNNEI. This CDR3 contains 13 residues. V shed 7 bases and J 6 bases; nucleotides not matched to a gene: 7. Profiled with immunoSEQ multiplex PCR; TCRdb holds only in-frame clones, not every one. Here the sample spans about 350,000 clones, 80% to 90% being singletons. Specimen: peripheral blood. This clonotype was obtained from a woman aged 55 to 70 with COVID-19, enrolled during active disease. The chain employs TRBV2 and TRBJ1-1; TRBD1 matches 8 bases. The CDR3 spells CASTGGTGAEAFF. CDR3 coding DNA: TGTGCCAGCACAGGAGGGACAGGTGCTGAAGCTTTCTTT.